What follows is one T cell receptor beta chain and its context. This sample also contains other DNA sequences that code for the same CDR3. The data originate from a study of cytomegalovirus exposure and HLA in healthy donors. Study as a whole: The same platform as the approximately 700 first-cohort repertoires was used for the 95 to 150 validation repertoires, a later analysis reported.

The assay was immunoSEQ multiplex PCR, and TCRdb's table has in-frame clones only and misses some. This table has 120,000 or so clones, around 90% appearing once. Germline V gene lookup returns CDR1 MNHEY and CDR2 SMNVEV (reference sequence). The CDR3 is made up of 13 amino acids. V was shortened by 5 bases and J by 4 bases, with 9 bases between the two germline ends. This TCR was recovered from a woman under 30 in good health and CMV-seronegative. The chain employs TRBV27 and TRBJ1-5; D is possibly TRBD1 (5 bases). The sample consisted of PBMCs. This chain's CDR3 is CASSGAGNQPQHF. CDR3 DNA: TGTGCCAGCAGTGGGGCTGGGAATCAGCCCCAGCATTTT.